The sequence of this T cell receptor (beta chain) was determined in a study of T cell responses to AZD1222 COVID-19 vaccine. Study-wide points: Nearly half of spike-specific TCRs reportedly go after variant regions that carry no mutations. The donor cohort was predominantly white British with a female majority, and clonal diversity may have been underestimated.

Some clones are missing from TCRdb's copy, which holds only in-frame ones; the method was immunoSEQ multiplex PCR. The sample records around 100,000 clones, over 70% being singletons. The V gene's germline CDR1 is ENHRY and CDR2 SYGVKD. V shed 11 bases and J 3 bases; nucleotides not matched to a gene: 6. CDR3 length: 14 amino acids. About this clone itself: Its matching antigen is unknown.

The receptor was isolated from an adult in good health. The J gene is TRBJ2-5, the V gene TRBV10-3; 13 nucleotides agree with TRBD2. Here the sequenced sample was peripheral blood, taken on day 0 of AZD1222 vaccination. CDR3: CASRTSGSEETQYF. CDR3 in DNA: TGTGCCTCACGGACTAGCGGGAGTGAAGAGACCCAGTACTTC.